The TCR beta chain under discussion was sequenced for a study of blood T cells in healthy people across ages. Looked up from germline, CDR1 is SQVTM and CDR2 is ANQGSEA. This CDR3 spans 16 amino acids. J gave up 9 bases and V 0 bases, and 14 bases lay outside the gene matches. Next came a second PCR, run for about 6 to 12 cycles, which used a sample-barcoded 5' primer along with a J-beta primer mix. With 12 random nucleotides, a template-switch adaptor tagged each individual cDNA molecule. TCRdb re-derived calls from the 5' RACE reads in MiXCR, one entry per CDR3 protein. The table has some 800,000 distinct CDR3 sequences, 25% seen once. The same data also contributed to another study, on T cells of mothers and their children.

The TCR originated in a boy aged 5-17 years in good health. Sequenced material: blood. The chain uses TRBV29-1 and TRBJ2-5; 9 bases map to TRBD2. CDR3 sequence (DNA): TGCAGCGTTGAAGACATCATCCCGGGACTAGCCGGGGCCCAGTACTTC. This codes for CSVEDIIPGLAGAQYF.